This TCR beta chain stems from a study of cytomegalovirus exposure and HLA in healthy donors (dated by TCRdb to the late 2010s). About the full investigation: According to an earlier analysis of several hundred of the donors, roughly 180 million T cells yielded 95 million to 140 million unique TCR beta sequences and about 300 Gb of sequence data. Approximately 300 gigabases of sequencing data and around 88 million unique TCR sequences made up an early release that covered approximately 620 HLA-typed donors. Of the approximately 400 genotyped donors, approximately 82% fell in the genetic ancestry cluster associated with self-reported Caucasian donors. The study aimed to test whether signatures of past pathogen exposure could be identified by cataloging public T cell receptors. The study used immunosequencing to profile the T cell repertoires of several hundred subjects and linked those repertoires to cytomegalovirus serostatus. Besides the first cohort of around 700 subjects, a separate validation cohort made up of about 120 different subjects was used. To predict cytomegalovirus infection status, the study combined high-throughput TCR immunosequencing, statistical association of individual TCRs with disease status, and machine learning. A later analysis re-analyzed previously published TCR beta repertoires from 666 donors and added high-resolution HLA genotyping to study TCR occurrence patterns. Rather than using new phenotypic data, the later analysis identified candidate immune exposures from TCR beta sequences and from how often those sequences occurred across donors. In an earlier analysis of 587 of the donors, high-throughput TCR beta sequencing was used to judge whether each TCR beta V gene segment behaved as functional or pseudogenic. Donor age, sex, ethnicity and CMV serostatus were compiled alongside the repertoire data. A later genetic analysis used genome-wide SNP genotypes for about three fifths of the 666 donors, treating that subset as a discovery cohort. All discovery cohort repertoires had been generated using a single sequencing platform. HLA typing covered class I and class II loci at four-digit resolution. The number of typed donors differed by locus: about 629-630 for A, B, C, DRB1 and DQB1; 500 to 550 for DQA1; fewer than 610 for DPA1; and roughly 490 for DPB1. A handful of DR-DQ haplotypes were handled as single units for association and clustering because linkage in the cohort was strong. Among around 400 genotyped donors of the cohort, an average of around 250,000 unique TCR beta nucleotide sequences was sequenced per donor, of which about 18% were non-productive. Broader findings and caveats from the paper: A further reported finding was that TCR beta sequences accurately predicted the HLA-A and HLA-B alleles for most subjects in the first cohort. A later genetic analysis reported fewer N-insertions in productive TCRs among donors in an Asian-associated ancestry cluster than the approximately 670-donor mean. A later analysis found that TCR association rates varied across HLA loci, with DRB1 alleles showing the most associated TCRs and HLA-C alleles the fewest. Because HLA typing was unavailable for some donors at each locus, only the typed subset was used in association tests. A cluster of highly shared sequence variants was judged likely to represent a technical artifact of the sequencing pipeline. Across donors, most TCR sequences were observed very rarely, whereas some public TCRs were present in many individuals. In the study, about 150 TCR beta chains were listed as associated with cytomegalovirus. According to a later analysis, most CMV-associated TCR beta chains appeared to be HLA-restricted, and the HLA associations seemed to be driven largely by CMV exposure. When HLA alleles, especially DR and DQ, strongly co-occurred, TCR associations were difficult to assign to individual alleles. The classifier was reported to diagnose cytomegalovirus status with high specificity and sensitivity in both the original cohort and the validation cohort. Because the 87-base-pair reads could not distinguish some IMGT-functional V segments, including TRBV6-2 and TRBV6-3, those segments were excluded. Roughly uniform sequencing depth across donors was assumed in presence/absence analyses, although this assumption may not hold. In a later analysis, HLA-associated TCR beta chains showed more clonal expansion and lower generation probabilities than non-associated chains that were equally common. In an earlier analysis of roughly 500 of the donors, most TCR beta V segments appeared in productive rearrangements about 87% or about 30% of the time, broadly matching IMGT annotations. It was suggested by the authors that the approach could potentially be generalized to other disease states and immunological phenotypes. Immune exposure information for the cohort was limited to CMV serostatus. Correlated functional status among segregating V segments might reflect linkage disequilibrium, but an unknown experimental factor could not be ruled out. In vitro tests confirmed that three of the cytomegalovirus-associated TCR beta chains recognize cytomegalovirus antigens. The cohort was sequenced for TCR beta chains only, and without alpha or paired-chain data the features that could be detected were limited. V-gene and J-gene trimming of TCR beta chains was associated with a missense DCLRE1C variant in a later genetic analysis, and the association was replicated in an independent cohort. According to a later analysis, parvovirus B19, influenza, CMV and Epstein-Barr virus appeared linked to several top co-occurrence clusters. Some 15 rarely observed V segments, including chromosome 9 orphons, were excluded from the earlier analysis of several hundred of the donors because counts were too low. A later analysis associated about 17,000 TCR beta sequences with specific HLA alleles at a false discovery rate of 0.05.

A word on this clone: Which antigen it targets is not known. Nothing much larger sits one base from this clone, and base qualities are not available.

In total, 630 or so healthy bone marrow donors made up the cohort. At the time of sampling, all cohort members were nominally healthy, though unrecorded immune exposures were likely present. The donor was CMV seropositive and was included in the group of 270 or so seropositive cohort members. Each donor provided a peripheral blood sample, and peripheral blood mononuclear cells were used for TCR beta sequencing. Genomic DNA extraction from the blood cell samples was performed with the Qiagen DNeasy Blood Extraction Kit. V sheds 2 bases and J sheds 5 bases, leaving 16 bases between their ends. CDR1 and CDR2 are drawn from the germline V gene: MRHNA, SNTAGT. Measured from the cysteine to the phenylalanine, the CDR3 is 15 residues long. This entry keeps only the CDR3 DNA: 45 bases, framed from base 1. The library was obtained by the immunoSEQ multiplex PCR assay. For the multiplex PCR, a mixture combining 60 forward primers for TCR Vbeta segments and 13 reverse primers for TCR Jbeta segments was used. Amplification of the CDR3 region of rearranged TCR beta genes was performed with a multiplex PCR assay on genomic DNA. On the Illumina HiSeq System, the amplified TCR beta libraries were sequenced as 87-base-pair reads. Processing in the source paper ran as follows. In a later analysis, tens of millions of unique TCR beta chains were counted across the 650 to 750 repertoires, and roughly 11 million of these chains were shared by at least two donors. A nearest-neighbor algorithm error-corrected the raw reads and collapsed the reads into unique sequences, merging closely related sequences to remove PCR and sequencing errors. V, D and J gene segments were assigned by aligning CDR3 sequences to IMGT reference sequences. For a sequence to be retained, at least a six-nucleotide match to both a V gene segment and a J gene segment was required. A rearrangement counted as productive if the CDR3 had no stop codons and remained in frame with V and J, and every other rearrangement counted as non-productive. Following IMGT convention, CDR3 was defined as the stretch from the second conserved V-encoded cysteine to the conserved J-encoded phenylalanine. The earlier analysis of more than 450 of the donors excluded sequences that lacked an unambiguous match to a single V gene segment. In an earlier analysis of several hundred of the donors, V segments were called functional above 56.7% productive rearrangements and were called segregating when the between-donor standard deviation exceeded 5%. A statistical classification framework was built to diagnose cytomegalovirus status from the catalog of TCR beta chain sequences. V and J gene assignment, in a later analysis, came from comparing TCR nucleotide sequences with IMGT/GENE-DB human TR gene sequences. A later analysis assigned CDR3 sequences and most-parsimonious VDJ recombination scenarios with the TCRdist pipeline. In a later analysis, each TCR beta chain was defined by its CDR3 amino acid sequence together with its V-gene family, and reads without a unique V-gene family were excluded. A later analysis removed several hundred highly shared, low-generation-probability nucleotide sequences to deal with suspected cross-contamination and a sequencing artifact. In a later analysis, a clonal expansion index for each public chain was calculated from normalized within-repertoire ranks of inferred template counts. In a later analysis, generation probabilities were computed with a VDJ recombination model fitted to out-of-frame rearrangements, and the resulting probabilities were checked against IGoR. In a later analysis, TCR-TCR, TCR-HLA and TCR-CMV co-occurrence was scored with hypergeometric tests, and a repertoire-size bias correction was applied to TCR pairs. In a later analysis, false discovery rates were estimated by permuting HLA or CMV assignments 20 times. In a later analysis, co-occurring TCRs were grouped using DBSCAN, and TCRdist sequence similarity was added for clustering within HLA-allele-positive subsets. For co-occurrence clustering, repertoires with fewer than 30,000 or more than 120,000 public chains were excluded, along with five repertoires with anomalous nucleotide sharing. TCRdb stores this immuneACCESS table with in-frame sequences only. Part of the clones is absent; in the studies checked, under half of the shortfall reflects unresolved V genes, and no reason is known for the rest. The V and J calls and clone size were taken over from that table, and D and trimming were inferred from the DNA. This sample gives 55,000 to 75,000 clones in total; about 72% of them show up just once. 3% of the sample comes from the top ten.

Sequenced material: PBMCs. This receptor chain uses TRBV6-4 and TRBJ2-7; D gene: possibly TRBD2, on 5 matching bases. The receptor was derived from a girl aged 5-17 years in good health and CMV-seropositive. The nucleotide sequence reads TGTGCCAGCAGTGACGGCGGGCCCCCTGTGGACGAGCAGTACTTC. This codes for CASSDGGPPVDEQYF.